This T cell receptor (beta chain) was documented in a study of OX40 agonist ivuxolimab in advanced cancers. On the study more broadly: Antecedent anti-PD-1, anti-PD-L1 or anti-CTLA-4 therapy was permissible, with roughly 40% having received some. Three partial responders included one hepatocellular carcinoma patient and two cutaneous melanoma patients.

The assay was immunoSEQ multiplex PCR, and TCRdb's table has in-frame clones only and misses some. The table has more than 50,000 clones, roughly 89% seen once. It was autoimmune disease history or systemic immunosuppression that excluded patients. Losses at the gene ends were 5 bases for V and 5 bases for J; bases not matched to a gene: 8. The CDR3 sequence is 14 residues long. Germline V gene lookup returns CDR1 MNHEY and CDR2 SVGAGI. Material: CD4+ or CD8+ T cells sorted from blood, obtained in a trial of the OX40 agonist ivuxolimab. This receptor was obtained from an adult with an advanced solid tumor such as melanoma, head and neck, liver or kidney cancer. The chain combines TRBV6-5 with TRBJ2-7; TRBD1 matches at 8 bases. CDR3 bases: TGTGCCAGCAGTACGGACAGGGAGAGGGACGAGCAGTACTTC. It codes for CASSTDRERDEQYF.